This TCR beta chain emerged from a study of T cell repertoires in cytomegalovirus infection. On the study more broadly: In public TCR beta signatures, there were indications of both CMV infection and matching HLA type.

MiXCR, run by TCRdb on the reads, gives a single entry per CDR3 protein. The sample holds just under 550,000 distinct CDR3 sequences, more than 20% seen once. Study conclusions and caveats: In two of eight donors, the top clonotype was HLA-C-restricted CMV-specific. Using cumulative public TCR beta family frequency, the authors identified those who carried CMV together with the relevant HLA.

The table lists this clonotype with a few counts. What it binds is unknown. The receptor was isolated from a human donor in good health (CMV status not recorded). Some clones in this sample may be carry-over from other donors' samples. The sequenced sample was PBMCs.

This chain's CDR3 is CASSAGGTSGKETQYF. For the CDR3, the DNA is TGTGCCAGCAGCGCGGGGGGGACTAGCGGGAAAGAGACCCAGTACTTC. The chain joins TRBV5-8 to TRBJ2-5, with 13 positions matching TRBD2. The ends lost 4 bases at V and 3 bases at J; junction bases unmatched: 6. The germline V gene encodes CDR1 SGHTS and CDR2 YDEGEE. This CDR3 spans 16 amino acids.